The 25 T cell receptor beta chains reported below all come from one sample, sequenced in a study of CD8+ T cells in alopecia areata. Treatment reported: oral pan-JAK inhibitor, 5-10 mg twice daily. RNA was extracted and reverse transcribed into cDNA as the sequencing template. TCRdb keeps only in-frame clones here, not all; method: immunoSEQ multiplex PCR. The sample carries under 110,000 clones, about 60% recorded once. The source material was CD8+ T cells sorted from blood, sampled between weeks 55 and 65, from a patient treated with tofacitinib. Receptors were obtained from a human donor with alopecia areata.

This clone was detected a few times. V gene TRBV19 combines with J gene TRBJ1-5; possible D gene TRBD1, 6 bases. Germline values: CDR1 LNHDA, CDR2 SQIVND (reference sequence). This CDR3 has 17 residues. The V and J ends lost 6 bases and 0 bases respectively, with 18 bases between them. The CDR3 coding sequence is TGTGCCAGTAGCCCTCTGTGGAACAGGGATAGCAATCAGCCCCAGCATTTT. Translated: CASSPLWNRDSNQPQHF.

The rearrangement uses TRBV6-5 and TRBJ2-1; D might be TRBD2 (6 bases). The CDR3 is made up of 15 amino acids. V dropped 5 bases and J dropped 4 bases, with 15 bases sitting between them. Germline-derived CDR1 and CDR2 are MNHEY and SVGAGI. The CDR3 region is CASSPRGKLYNEQFF. DNA for the CDR3: TGTGCCAGCAGTCCCCGGGGGAAATTGTACAATGAGCAGTTCTTC.

The chain is built from TRBV7-9 and TRBJ2-3; TRBD1 matches 9 bases. This CDR3 region has 14 residues. V was clipped by 5 bases and J by 5 bases; unmatched bases: 5. The germline V gene encodes CDR1 SEHNR and CDR2 FQNEAQ (reference sequence). This CDR3 is CASSTGTGLDTQYF. CDR3 DNA: TGTGCCAGCAGCACCGGGACAGGGCTAGATACGCAGTATTTT.

Here the CDR3 DNA reads TGTGCCAGTAGTGAGACCGAGAGCTCCTACGAGCAGTACTTC. The encoded protein is CASSETESSYEQYF. The chain is built from TRBV19 and TRBJ2-7; no clear D gene. Trimming shortened V by 5 bases and J by 0 bases, and 11 bases separated the two germline ends. The CDR3 has 14 residues. The V gene's germline CDR1 is LNHDA and CDR2 SQIVND (reference sequence).

The V call is TRBV9, the J call TRBJ1-4; D is unresolved. The germline V gene encodes CDR1 SGDLS and CDR2 YYNGEE. Trimming cost V 3 bases and J 5 bases, with 20 bases left between them. The CDR3 covers 17 residues. The CDR3 is CASSAEDVSGRNEKLFF. The CDR3 DNA reads TGTGCCAGCAGCGCGGAGGACGTTTCTGGCAGGAATGAAAAACTGTTTTTT.

This clone was counted between two and nine times. This rearrangement joins TRBV7-9 to TRBJ1-5; TRBD1 matches 7 bases. Germline V gene data show CDR1 as SEHNR and CDR2 as FQNEAQ (reference sequence). With 5 bases clipped from V and 3 bases from J, the junction kept 4 bases outside the gene matches. The CDR3 runs to 14 residues. The CDR3 here is CASSQTGANQPQHF. In nucleotides, the CDR3 is TGTGCCAGCAGCCAAACAGGGGCCAATCAGCCCCAGCATTTT.

This chain connects TRBV13 to TRBJ2-1; D might be TRBD1 or TRBD2, each matching 5 bases. The CDR3 covers 12 residues. V was trimmed by 0 bases and J by 11 bases, leaving 8 bases between them. Germline loops: CDR1 PRHDT, CDR2 FYEKMQ (reference sequence). This CDR3 is CASSLGRGKQFF. The CDR3 nucleotides read TGTGCCAGCAGCTTAGGCCGGGGCAAGCAGTTCTTC.

The chain uses TRBV6-6 and TRBJ2-5, with D possibly matching TRBD1 (5 bases). Germline V gene sequence: CDR1 MNHNY, CDR2 SVGAGI (reference sequence). Trimming took 9 bases from V and 1 from J, leaving 15 bases between them. CDR3 length: 14 amino acids. The CDR3 loop is CASLEAGSQETQYF. For the CDR3, the DNA is TGTGCCAGTCTCGAAGCAGGGTCCCAAGAGACCCAGTACTTC.

This chain uses TRBV13 with TRBJ2-7; 9 bases fit TRBD1. Germline V CDR1 and CDR2: PRHDT, FYEKMQ (reference sequence). Trimming removed 1 base from V and 2 bases from J; junction bases left unmatched: 3. This CDR3 has 15 residues. CDR3 in DNA: TGTGCCAGCAGCTTAGAAGGGACAGGGACCTACGAGCAGTACTTC. It specifies CASSLEGTGTYEQYF. Using reference TRBV13 and TRBJ2-7 for the parts outside the CDR3, the full variable domain is AAGVIQSPRHLIKEKRETATLKCYPIPRHDTVYWYQQGPGQDPQFLISFYEKMQSDKGSIPDRFSAQQFSDYHSELNMSSLELGDSALYFCASSLEGTGTYEQYFGPGTRLTVT.

This clone has more than one count but fewer than ten. This chain uses TRBV3-1 (or the pseudogene TRBV3-2) with TRBJ2-3; no clear D gene. Germline V lookup: CDR1 LGHDT, CDR2 YNNKEL (reference sequence). Trimming left V 6 bases short and J 6 bases short, with 1 base between. This CDR3 comprises 9 residues. CDR3 loop: CASRDTQYF. The CDR3 DNA is TGTGCCAGCAGGGATACGCAGTATTTT.

In its sample, this clone was seen once. V usage is TRBV6-5 and J usage is TRBJ2-3; D may be TRBD2 (5 bases). Germline CDR1 is MNHEY and CDR2 is SVGAGI. This CDR3 contains 13 residues. V lost 2 bases to trimming and J lost 5 bases, with 8 bases between them. CDR3 region: CASSYTGLDTQYF. CDR3 DNA: TGTGCCAGCAGTTACACGGGGTTAGATACGCAGTATTTT.

The V gene is TRBV9, the J gene TRBJ2-7; D is unclear. This CDR3 is built from 12 residues. Deletions cut 3 bases from V and 3 bases from J, with 7 bases between. Germline V gene lookup returns CDR1 SGDLS and CDR2 YYNGEE. CDR3 sequence: CASSDTGYEQYF. CDR3 DNA sequence: TGTGCCAGCAGCGACACGGGCTACGAGCAGTACTTC. Variable domain in full (rest from reference TRBV9 and TRBJ2-7): DSGVTQTPKHLITATGQRVTLRCSPRSGDLSVYWYQQSLDQGLQFLIQYYNGEERAKGNILERFSAQQFPDLHSELNLSSLELGDSALYFCASSDTGYEQYFGPGTRLTVT.

The V and J genes are TRBV7-9 and TRBJ2-1, with D uncertain. Germline CDR1 and CDR2: SEHNR and FQNEAQ (reference sequence). V shed 1 base and J shed 2 bases, with 9 bases lying between them. CDR3 size: 15 residues. The CDR3 DNA follows: TGTGCCAGCAGCTTAGTATGGGGTACCTACAATGAGCAGTTCTTC. This translates into CASSLVWGTYNEQFF.

This chain connects TRBV2 to TRBJ2-1; 8 bases agree with TRBD1. Germline assignment: CDR1 SNHLY and CDR2 FYNNEI. J lost 6 bases, V lost 8 bases, and 6 bases had no gene match. The CDR3 length is 13 residues. CDR3 protein: CASLETGVNEQFF. CDR3 in DNA: TGTGCCAGCTTGGAGACAGGGGTCAATGAGCAGTTCTTC.

The chain has TRBV4-1 and TRBJ1-2, with TRBD1 identical over 8 bases. Germline V lookup: CDR1 MGHRA, CDR2 YSYEKL. With 7 bases clipped from V and 8 bases from J, the junction kept 12 bases outside the gene matches. CDR3 length equals 14 residues. This CDR3 is CASMGPDRAAGYTF. CDR3 bases: TGCGCCAGCATGGGCCCGGACAGGGCAGCAGGCTACACCTTC.

The V and J genes are TRBV4-1 and TRBJ2-7; 10 bases agree with TRBD1. This CDR3 contains 19 residues. J lost 0 bases, V lost 4 bases, and 15 bases had no gene match. CDR1 is MGHRA and CDR2 is YSYEKL in the germline V gene. The CDR3 spells CASSRDRDRGRYFSYEQYF. The CDR3, as DNA: TGCGCCAGCAGCCGTGACCGGGACAGGGGAAGGTATTTCTCCTACGAGCAGTACTTC.

Here the CDR3 DNA reads TGTGCCTGGAGGGGGTGGACTGAAGCTTTCTTT. Translation: CAWRGWTEAFF. The V call is TRBV30, the J call TRBJ1-1; D is undetermined. The CDR3 has 11 amino acids. The germline V gene has CDR1 GTSNPN and CDR2 SVGIG (reference sequence). The germline V and J ends were trimmed by 3 bases and 5 bases, with 7 bases remaining between them. Supplemented by reference TRBV30 and TRBJ1-1, the full variable domain reads SQTIHQWPATLVQPVGSPLSLECTVEGTSNPNLYWYRQAAGRGLQLLFYSVGIGQISSEVPQNLSASRPQDRQFILSSKKLLLSDSGFYLCAWRGWTEAFFGQGTRLTVV.

The chain recombines TRBV2 with TRBJ1-4; D is uncertain. The CDR3 consists of 14 residues. The germline V gene encodes CDR1 SNHLY and CDR2 FYNNEI. The germline V and J ends were trimmed by 3 bases and 6 bases, with 11 bases remaining between them. Here the CDR3 reads CASSDSAEDEKLFF. CDR3 DNA sequence: TGTGCCAGCAGTGACTCGGCAGAAGATGAAAAACTGTTTTTT.

The genes are TRBV5-1 and TRBJ1-1, with 7 bases that match TRBD1. V trimming: 4 bases; J trimming: 4 bases; junction bases outside the gene matches: 10. CDR1 SGHRS and CDR2 YFSETQ come from the germline V gene. The CDR3 spans 15 residues. The CDR3 spells CASSAPGQLFTEAFF. In DNA form, the CDR3 reads TGCGCCAGCAGCGCCCCGGGACAGCTGTTCACTGAAGCTTTCTTT.

Ten or more counts support this clone. V usage is TRBV29-1 and J usage is TRBJ1-2; D is ambiguous. Trimming took off 6 bases at V and 6 bases at J, with 17 bases between the two ends. The CDR3 loop spans 13 amino acids. Germline CDR1 reads SQVTM; CDR2 reads ANQGSEA. This chain's CDR3 is CSVARSDEDGYTF. The CDR3 bases are TGCAGCGTCGCGAGATCGGACGAAGATGGCTACACCTTC. Together with reference TRBV29-1 and TRBJ1-2, the CDR3 gives the full variable domain: SAVISQKPSRDICQRGTSLTIQCQVDSQVTMMFWYRQQPGQSLTLIATANQGSEATYESGFVIDKFPISRPNLTFSTLTVSNMSPEDSSIYLCSVARSDEDGYTFGSGTRLTVV.

In its sample, this clone was seen once. The chain couples TRBV6-5 to TRBJ2-2, with a tentative D call TRBD1 (6 bases). Trimming left V 6 bases short and J 4 bases short, with 9 bases between. The CDR3 covers 13 residues. CDR1 is MNHEY, CDR2 SVGAGI, per germline. This CDR3 reads CASSTGSTGELFF. CDR3 DNA: TGTGCCAGCAGCACAGGGTCCACCGGGGAGCTGTTTTTT.

V gene TRBV28 combines with J gene TRBJ1-2, with D tentatively TRBD1 (6 bases). In germline, CDR1 is MDHEN, CDR2 SYDVKM. With 6 bases removed from V and 6 bases from J, the gap between germline ends came to 8 bases. There are 11 residues in the CDR3. In nucleotides, the CDR3 is TGTGCCAGCAGGCGGGGGCATGGCTACACCTTC. Protein: CASRRGHGYTF.

This clone was detected only once. The chain has TRBV19 and TRBJ1-1; weak D call: TRBD1 (5 bases). CDR1 and CDR2 from the germline V gene are LNHDA and SQIVND (reference sequence). V shed 6 bases and J shed 2 bases, with 13 bases lying between them. This CDR3 region has 14 residues. The CDR3 spells CASSSAGANTEAFF. The CDR3 region has the DNA TGTGCCAGTAGCTCCGCCGGGGCAAACACTGAAGCTTTCTTT.

This clone was counted between two and nine times. The rearrangement uses TRBV29-1 and TRBJ2-1; 9 bases line up with TRBD2. This CDR3 is 19 amino acids long. Germline CDR1 and CDR2: SQVTM and ANQGSEA. V lost 7 bases to trimming and J lost 2 bases; unmatched junction nucleotides: 21. The CDR3 reads CSAVGRSGGSISAYNEQFF. CDR3 bases: TGCAGCGCTGTGGGGAGGAGCGGGGGGTCGATTAGCGCCTACAATGAGCAGTTCTTC.

This chain joins TRBV5-6 and TRBJ2-7; D gene uncertain. Trimming stripped 4 bases from V and 2 bases from J, with 7 bases between. Germline CDR1 reads SGHDT; CDR2 reads YYEEEE. The CDR3 is 12 residues long. The CDR3 DNA is TGTGCCAGCAGCATTAGTACCTACGAGCAGTACTTC. Protein: CASSISTYEQYF. The variable domain in full, completed from reference TRBV5-6 and TRBJ2-7, reads DAGVTQSPTHLIKTRGQQVTLRCSPKSGHDTVSWYQQALGQGPQFIFQYYEEEERQRGNFPDRFSGHQFPNYSSELNVNALLLGDSALYLCASSISTYEQYFGPGTRLTVT.